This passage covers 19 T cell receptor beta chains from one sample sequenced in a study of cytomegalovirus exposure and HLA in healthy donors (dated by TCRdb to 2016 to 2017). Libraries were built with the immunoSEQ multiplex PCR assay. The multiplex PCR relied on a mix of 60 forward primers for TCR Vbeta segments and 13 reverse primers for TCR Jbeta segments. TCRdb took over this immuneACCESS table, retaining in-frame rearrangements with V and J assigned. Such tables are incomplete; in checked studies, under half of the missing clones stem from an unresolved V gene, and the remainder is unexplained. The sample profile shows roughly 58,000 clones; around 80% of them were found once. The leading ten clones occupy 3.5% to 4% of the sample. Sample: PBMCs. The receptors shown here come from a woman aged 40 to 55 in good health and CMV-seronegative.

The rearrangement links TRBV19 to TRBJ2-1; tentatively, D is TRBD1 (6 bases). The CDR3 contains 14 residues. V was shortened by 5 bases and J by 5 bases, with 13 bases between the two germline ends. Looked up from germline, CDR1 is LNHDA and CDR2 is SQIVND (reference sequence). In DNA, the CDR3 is TGTGCCAGTAGTCCCATCCACAGGGACAATGAGCAGTTCTTC. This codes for CASSPIHRDNEQFF.

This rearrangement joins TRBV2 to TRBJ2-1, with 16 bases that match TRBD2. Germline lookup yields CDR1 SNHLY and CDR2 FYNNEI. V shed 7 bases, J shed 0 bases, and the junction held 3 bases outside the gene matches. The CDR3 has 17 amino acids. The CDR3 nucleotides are TGTGCCAGCACGGGGACTAGCGGGAGGGCCTCCTACAATGAGCAGTTCTTC. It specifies CASTGTSGRASYNEQFF.

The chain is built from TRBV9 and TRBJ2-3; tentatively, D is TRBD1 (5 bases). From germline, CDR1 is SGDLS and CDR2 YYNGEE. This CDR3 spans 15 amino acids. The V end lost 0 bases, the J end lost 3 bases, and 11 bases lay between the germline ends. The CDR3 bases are TGTGCCAGCAGCGTAGGGGCAGGGCGGACAGATACGCAGTATTTT. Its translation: CASSVGAGRTDTQYF.

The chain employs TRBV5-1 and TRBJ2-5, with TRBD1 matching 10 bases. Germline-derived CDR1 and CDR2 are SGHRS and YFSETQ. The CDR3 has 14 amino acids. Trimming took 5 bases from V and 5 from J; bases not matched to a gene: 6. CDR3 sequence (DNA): TGCGCCAGCAGGGGACAGGGGACGAGGGAGACCCAGTACTTC. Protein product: CASRGQGTRETQYF.

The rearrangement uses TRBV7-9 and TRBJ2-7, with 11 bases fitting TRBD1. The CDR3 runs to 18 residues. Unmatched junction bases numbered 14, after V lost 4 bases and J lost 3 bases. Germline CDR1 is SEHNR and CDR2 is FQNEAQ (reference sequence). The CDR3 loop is CASSSDLSGQGASYEQYF. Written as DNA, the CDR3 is TGTGCCAGCAGCTCAGACTTGTCCGGACAGGGGGCCAGCTACGAGCAGTACTTC.

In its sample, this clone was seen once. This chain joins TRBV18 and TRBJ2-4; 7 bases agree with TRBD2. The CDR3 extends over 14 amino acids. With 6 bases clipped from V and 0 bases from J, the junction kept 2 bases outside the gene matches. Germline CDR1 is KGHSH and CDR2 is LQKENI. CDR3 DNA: TGTGCCAGCTCTCCGGGGGGAGCCAAAAACATTCAGTACTTC. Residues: CASSPGGAKNIQYF.

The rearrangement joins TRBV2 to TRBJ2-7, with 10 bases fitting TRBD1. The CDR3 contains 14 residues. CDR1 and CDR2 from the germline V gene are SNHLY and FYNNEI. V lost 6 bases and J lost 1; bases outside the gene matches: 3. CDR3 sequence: CASRQGQGSYEQYF. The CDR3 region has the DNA TGTGCCAGCAGACAGGGACAGGGGTCCTACGAGCAGTACTTC.

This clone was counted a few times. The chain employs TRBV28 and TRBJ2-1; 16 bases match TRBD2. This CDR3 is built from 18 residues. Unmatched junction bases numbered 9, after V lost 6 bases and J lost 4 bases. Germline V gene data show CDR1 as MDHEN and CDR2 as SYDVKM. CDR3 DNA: TGTGCCAGCAGCTCGACCGGGACTAGCGGGAGGGGTTACAATGAGCAGTTCTTC. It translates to CASSSTGTSGRGYNEQFF.

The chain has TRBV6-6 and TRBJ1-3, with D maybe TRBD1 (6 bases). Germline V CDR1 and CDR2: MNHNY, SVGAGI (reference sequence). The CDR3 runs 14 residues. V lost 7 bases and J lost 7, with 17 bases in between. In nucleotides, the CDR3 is TGTGCCAGCATCGAAGGACAGTCGAGGAACACCATATATTTT. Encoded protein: CASIEGQSRNTIYF.

The CDR3 here is CSVETGDYGYTF. Here the CDR3 DNA reads TGCAGCGTTGAGACGGGGGACTATGGCTACACCTTC. The chain joins TRBV29-1 to TRBJ1-2; possible D gene TRBD1, 5 bases. Per the germline V gene, CDR1 is SQVTM and CDR2 is ANQGSEA. Between the trimmed V and J ends, which lost 3 bases and 3 bases, there was a span of 8 bases. The length of the CDR3 is 12 residues.

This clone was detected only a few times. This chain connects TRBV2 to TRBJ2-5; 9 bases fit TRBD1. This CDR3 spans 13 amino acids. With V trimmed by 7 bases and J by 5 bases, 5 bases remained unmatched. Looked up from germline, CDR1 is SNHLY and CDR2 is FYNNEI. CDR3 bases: TGTGCCAGCAAACATACAGGGGGCGAGACCCAGTACTTC. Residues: CASKHTGGETQYF. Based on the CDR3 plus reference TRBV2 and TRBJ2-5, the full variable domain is EPEVTQTPSHQVTQMGQEVILRCVPISNHLYFYWYRQILGQKVEFLVSFYNNEISEKSEIFDDQFSVERPDGSNFTLKIRSTKLEDSAMYFCASKHTGGETQYFGPGTRLLVL.

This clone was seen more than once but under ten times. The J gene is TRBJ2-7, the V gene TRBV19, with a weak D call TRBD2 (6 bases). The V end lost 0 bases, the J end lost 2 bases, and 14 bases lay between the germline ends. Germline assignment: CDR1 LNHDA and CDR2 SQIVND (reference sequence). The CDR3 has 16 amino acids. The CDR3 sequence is CASSIDSLGLTYEQYF. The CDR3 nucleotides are TGTGCCAGTAGTATAGATTCTTTGGGACTTACCTACGAGCAGTACTTC.

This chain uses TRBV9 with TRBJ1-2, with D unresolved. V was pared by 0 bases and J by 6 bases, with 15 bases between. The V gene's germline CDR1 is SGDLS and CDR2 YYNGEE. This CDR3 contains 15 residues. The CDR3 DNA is TGTGCCAGCAGCGTAGTATTGCAGGTCGAGAATGGCTACACCTTC. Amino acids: CASSVVLQVENGYTF.

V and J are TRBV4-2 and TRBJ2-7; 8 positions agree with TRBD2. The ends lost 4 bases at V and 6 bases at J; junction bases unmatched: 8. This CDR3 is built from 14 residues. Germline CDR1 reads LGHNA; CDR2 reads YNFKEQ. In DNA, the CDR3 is TGTGCCAGCAGCCCCCCGGGACTAGTCGGCGAGCAGTACTTC. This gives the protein CASSPPGLVGEQYF.

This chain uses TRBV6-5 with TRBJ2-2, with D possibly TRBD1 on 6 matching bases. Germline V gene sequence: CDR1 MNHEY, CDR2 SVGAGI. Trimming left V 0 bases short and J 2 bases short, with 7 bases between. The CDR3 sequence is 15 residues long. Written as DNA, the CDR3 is TGTGCCAGCAGTTACTCGACAGGAAACACCGGGGAGCTGTTTTTT. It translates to CASSYSTGNTGELFF.

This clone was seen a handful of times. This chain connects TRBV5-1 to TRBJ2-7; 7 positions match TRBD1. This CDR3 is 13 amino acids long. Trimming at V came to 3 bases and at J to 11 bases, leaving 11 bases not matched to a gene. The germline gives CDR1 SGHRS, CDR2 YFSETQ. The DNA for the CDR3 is TGCGCCAGCAGCTCTCGACAGGGCTTGGTGGAGTACTTC. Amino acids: CASSSRQGLVEYF.

This CDR3 is CASSLPGGETYEQYF. The CDR3 coding sequence is TGTGCCAGCAGCTTGCCGGGGGGTGAAACCTACGAGCAGTACTTC. The chain combines TRBV5-6 with TRBJ2-7, with 7 bases identical to TRBD2. The germline CDR1 and CDR2 sequences are SGHDT and YYEEEE. V dropped 1 base and J dropped 2; count of bases not matched to a gene: 6. The length of the CDR3 is 15 residues.

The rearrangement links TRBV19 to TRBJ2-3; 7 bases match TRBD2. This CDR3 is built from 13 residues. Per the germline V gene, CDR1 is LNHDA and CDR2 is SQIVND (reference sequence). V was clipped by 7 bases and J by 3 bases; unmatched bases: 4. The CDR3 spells CASIPGGTDTQYF. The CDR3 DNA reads TGTGCCAGTATCCCGGGGGGAACAGATACGCAGTATTTT.

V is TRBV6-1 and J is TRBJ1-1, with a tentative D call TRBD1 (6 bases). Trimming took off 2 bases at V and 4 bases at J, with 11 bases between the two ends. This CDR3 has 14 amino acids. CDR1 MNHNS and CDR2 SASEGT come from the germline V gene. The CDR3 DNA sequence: TGTGCCAGCAGTGAACTAAACAGGGTCACTGAAGCTTTCTTT. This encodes CASSELNRVTEAFF.